A single sample gave rise to the 2 T cell receptor beta chains below, sequenced in a study of human T cells and chemical hapten exposure. The time point: pre-sensitization, week 0. Regarding treatment: therapeutic diphenylcyclopropenone sensitization with weekly scalp DPC. In TCRdb, the RACE reads were re-called with MiXCR into one record per CDR3 protein. The sample shows about 180,000 distinct CDR3 sequences, just under 30% of them seen only once. This specimen consisted of whole blood, obtained in connection with sensitization to the hapten diphenylcyclopropenone (DPC). These receptors all come from a woman between 25 and 40 years old with alopecia areata. Some clones in this sample may be carry-over from other donors' samples.

This clonotype was observed at least ten times. The chain uses TRBV7-9 and TRBJ1-1, with D perhaps TRBD1 (5 bases). Germline CDR1 and CDR2: SEHNR and FQNEAQ (reference sequence). The CDR3 runs to 14 residues. Between the trimmed V and J ends, which lost 1 base and 1 base, there was a span of 7 bases. The CDR3 coding sequence is TGTGCCAGCAGCTTAGGTCAGGGGAACACTGAAGCTTTCTTT. Amino acid sequence: CASSLGQGNTEAFF.

V usage is TRBV18 and J usage is TRBJ1-2; D is perhaps TRBD1 (6 bases). Deletions cut 3 bases from V and 0 bases from J, with 11 bases between. This CDR3 contains 15 residues. Per the germline V gene, CDR1 is KGHSH and CDR2 is LQKENI. As DNA, the CDR3 is TGTGCCAGCTCACCCGACAGGAGCCCTAACTATGGCTACACCTTC. This sequence encodes CASSPDRSPNYGYTF. Full variable domain (rest looked up from reference TRBV18 and TRBJ1-2): NAGVMQNPRHLVRRRGQEARLRCSPMKGHSHVYWYRQLPEEGLKFMVYLQKENIIDESGMPKERFSAEFPKEGPSILRIQQVVRGDSAAYFCASSPDRSPNYGYTFGSGTRLTVV.